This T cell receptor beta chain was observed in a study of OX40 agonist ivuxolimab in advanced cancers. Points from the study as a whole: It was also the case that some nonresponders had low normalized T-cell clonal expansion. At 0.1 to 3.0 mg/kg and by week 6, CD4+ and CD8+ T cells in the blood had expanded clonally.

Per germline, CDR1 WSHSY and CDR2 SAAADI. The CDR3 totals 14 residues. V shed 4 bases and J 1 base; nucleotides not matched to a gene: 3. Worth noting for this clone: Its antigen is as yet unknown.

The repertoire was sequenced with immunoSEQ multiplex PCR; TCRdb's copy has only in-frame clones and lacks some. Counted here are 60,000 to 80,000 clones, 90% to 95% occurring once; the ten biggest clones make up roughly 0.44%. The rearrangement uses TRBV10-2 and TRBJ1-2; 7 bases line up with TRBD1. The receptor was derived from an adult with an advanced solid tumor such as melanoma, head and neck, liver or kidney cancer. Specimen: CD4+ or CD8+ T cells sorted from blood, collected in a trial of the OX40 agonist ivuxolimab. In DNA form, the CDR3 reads TGCGCCAGCAGTGGCGGGACAGTTAACTATGGCTACACCTTC. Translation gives CASSGGTVNYGYTF.